Listed here are 17 T cell receptor beta chains from one sample, sequenced in a study of T cell changes during pregnancy in multiple sclerosis. The repertoire was sequenced with immunoSEQ multiplex PCR; TCRdb's copy has only in-frame clones and lacks some. The sample has roughly 76,000 clones; approximately 91% are singletons. The sample consisted of CD4+ T cells from peripheral blood mononuclear cells, taken after pregnancy. The receptors were gathered from a female donor with multiple sclerosis, enrolled in a pregnancy study.

The chain couples TRBV6-5 to TRBJ1-4; D is unclear. The germline gives CDR1 MNHEY, CDR2 SVGAGI. This CDR3 is built from 15 residues. Trimming cost V 1 base and J 7 bases, with 13 bases left between them. CDR3 DNA: TGTGCCAGCAGTTACTTCCGTGACACTGTTGAAAAACTGTTTTTT. Translated: CASSYFRDTVEKLFF.

A note on this clone: At one end the junction does not follow the germline gene, possibly because of a read error. The chain has TRBV19 and TRBJ2-1; D ambiguous. CDR3 length: 14 residues. The germline V gene encodes CDR1 LNHDA and CDR2 SQIVND (reference sequence). CDR3 DNA sequence: TGTACCAGTAGTACCTCCCCGACCAGCGATGAGCAGTTCTTC. Its translation is CTSSTSPTSDEQFF.

The genes are TRBV2 and TRBJ2-7; D ambiguous. With 4 bases removed from V and 3 bases from J, the gap between germline ends came to 4 bases. The CDR3 covers 11 residues. Germline assignment: CDR1 SNHLY and CDR2 FYNNEI. CDR3: CASSGNYEQYF. In DNA form, the CDR3 reads TGTGCCAGCAGTGGTAACTACGAGCAGTACTTC. The variable domain in full, with the rest retrieved from reference TRBV2 and TRBJ2-7, is EPEVTQTPSHQVTQMGQEVILRCVPISNHLYFYWYRQILGQKVEFLVSFYNNEISEKSEIFDDQFSVERPDGSNFTLKIRSTKLEDSAMYFCASSGNYEQYFGPGTRLTVT.

This clone was observed once. The CDR3 sequence: CASRELPSLNTGELFF. Written as DNA, the CDR3 is TGTGCCAGCCGGGAGTTACCTTCCTTGAACACCGGGGAGCTGTTTTTT. The V and J genes are TRBV2 and TRBJ2-2; D is possibly TRBD2 (6 bases). Germline V gives CDR1 SNHLY, CDR2 FYNNEI. The CDR3 sequence is 16 residues long. V gave up 8 bases and J gave up 1 base, with 17 bases separating them.

The table lists this clone with a count of one. The chain links TRBV5-4 to TRBJ1-2; 7 positions agree with TRBD1. J lost 8 bases, V lost 0 bases, and 4 bases had no gene match. Germline loops: CDR1 SGHNT, CDR2 YYREEE (reference sequence). CDR3 size: 13 residues. The DNA for the CDR3 is TGTGCCAGCAGCTTGGGAGGGGGCCGCGGCTACACCTTC. Translation: CASSLGGGRGYTF.

In DNA form, the CDR3 reads TGTGCCAGCAGTAACTTCGGTGCTAATGAAAAACTGTTTTTT. It is translated as CASSNFGANEKLFF. This chain links TRBV6-6 with TRBJ1-4; D not resolved. This CDR3 has 14 residues. Deletions cut 5 bases from V and 3 bases from J, with 10 bases between. In germline, CDR1 is MNHNY, CDR2 SVGAGI (reference sequence).

The V call is TRBV19, the J call TRBJ2-5, with 7 nucleotides matching TRBD1. V lost 5 bases and J lost 5; bases outside the gene matches: 5. From germline, CDR1 is LNHDA and CDR2 SQIVND (reference sequence). The CDR3 has 13 residues. As DNA, the CDR3 is TGTGCCAGTAGTGAACAGGGGTCCGAGACCCAGTACTTC. It specifies CASSEQGSETQYF.

The chain combines TRBV19 with TRBJ2-5; 13 bases match TRBD2. Germline V CDR1 and CDR2: LNHDA, SQIVND (reference sequence). The CDR3 covers 17 residues. Germline trimming cut 4 bases from V and 5 bases from J; bases unmatched to any gene: 10. CDR3 protein: CASSRGLAGVPRETQYF. The CDR3 nucleotides are TGTGCCAGTAGTAGAGGACTAGCGGGAGTGCCGCGGGAGACCCAGTACTTC.

The chain uses TRBV30 and TRBJ1-5; 10 bases line up with TRBD1. V trimming: 5 bases; J trimming: 4 bases; junction bases outside the gene matches: 5. Germline CDR1 reads GTSNPN; CDR2 reads SVGIG (reference sequence). This CDR3 contains 14 residues. CDR3 bases: TGTGCCTGGGGTAGGACAGGGGGTAATCAGCCCCAGCATTTT. Protein: CAWGRTGGNQPQHF.

The V and J genes are TRBV5-4 and TRBJ2-5; 10 positions agree with TRBD2. Germline values: CDR1 SGHNT, CDR2 YYREEE (reference sequence). V lost 2 bases, J lost 3 bases, and 1 base stayed unmatched. This CDR3 is built from 14 residues. The CDR3 DNA reads as TGTGCCAGCAGCTTCGGACTAGCGGAAGAGACCCAGTACTTC. It encodes CASSFGLAEETQYF.

The V call is TRBV11-1, the J call TRBJ1-1, with D perhaps matching TRBD1 (5 bases). V lost 5 bases to trimming and J lost 4 bases, with 14 bases between them. Germline-derived CDR1 and CDR2 are SGHAT and FQDESV (reference sequence). CDR3 length: 14 amino acids. DNA for the CDR3: TGTGCCAGCAGCAGTCGGGGGGATGGCACTGAAGCTTTCTTT. Amino acid sequence: CASSSRGDGTEAFF.

The V and J genes are TRBV19 and TRBJ2-3; 11 bases are shared with TRBD2. Germline CDR1 LNHDA, CDR2 SQIVND (reference sequence). The CDR3 consists of 16 residues. J gave up 4 bases and V 5 bases, and 8 bases lay outside the gene matches. CDR3 in DNA: TGTGCCAGTAGTGCAAATGTAGCGGGAGGGCCAGATACGCAGTATTTT. This codes for CASSANVAGGPDTQYF.

The chain recombines TRBV11-2 with TRBJ2-3, with 7 bases matching TRBD2. Germline CDR1 and CDR2: SGHAT and FQNNGV. V lost 3 bases to trimming and J lost 2 bases; unmatched junction nucleotides: 5. The CDR3 is made up of 15 amino acids. CDR3 coding DNA: TGTGCCAGCAGCTTTGACGGGACTAACACAGATACGCAGTATTTT. Translation gives CASSFDGTNTDTQYF.

The CDR3 here is CASSVGQESYGYTF. CDR3 bases: TGTGCCAGCAGCGTGGGACAGGAGAGCTATGGCTACACCTTC. The chain recombines TRBV7-9 with TRBJ1-2; 8 nucleotides align to TRBD1. Unmatched junction bases numbered 6, after V lost 5 bases and J lost 4 bases. Germline V gene data show CDR1 as SEHNR and CDR2 as FQNEAQ (reference sequence). This CDR3 has 14 residues.

The chain carries TRBV7-9 and TRBJ2-7; the D gene is possibly TRBD2 (6 bases). The CDR3 is 17 residues long. Germline CDR1 and CDR2: SEHNR and FQNEAQ (reference sequence). Trimming took 4 bases from V and 0 from J, leaving 19 bases between them. The CDR3 DNA is TGTGCCAGCAGCTGCGGGGACTTTCTAGGGTGCTCCTACGAGCAGTACTTC. This codes for CASSCGDFLGCSYEQYF.

The chain has TRBV29-1 and TRBJ2-7; D remains unclear. The CDR3 spans 13 residues. The V end was cut by 2 bases, the J end by 2 bases, with 10 bases between. CDR1 is SQVTM, CDR2 ANQGSEA, per germline. The CDR3 loop reads CSVENPQAYEQYF. CDR3 coding DNA: TGCAGCGTTGAAAACCCCCAGGCCTACGAGCAGTACTTC.

The V call is TRBV19, the J call TRBJ1-1, with TRBD1 matching 8 bases. The junction had 13 bases not matched to a gene; V was cut back by 6 bases and J by 4 bases. Germline-derived CDR1 and CDR2 are LNHDA and SQIVND (reference sequence). The CDR3 loop spans 16 amino acids. The DNA of the CDR3 is TGTGCCAGTAGGCCGACAGGGGTACCTCTGGGCACTGAAGCTTTCTTT. Amino acids: CASRPTGVPLGTEAFF.